A selection of T cell receptor beta chains follows, all from one sample in a study of Ad26.COV2.S vaccination and SARS-CoV-2 variants. Profiled with immunoSEQ multiplex PCR; TCRdb holds only in-frame clones, not every one. This table holds 400,000 to 450,000 clones, 90% found once. Material: peripheral blood, obtained in a trial of Ad26.COV2.S vaccine versus placebo. The receptor set was obtained from a person aged 18-60 years who received the Ad26.COV2.S COVID-19 vaccine or a placebo. The CDR3 runs from the conserved cysteine through the conserved F or W. A D gene is named only where the DNA matches it firmly. Only some rows state a clone size, as once, few, many or a class for expanded clones.

CDR3 protein	CDR3 DNA	J gene	clone size	V gene	D gene
CASSQDFPGPGATYEQYF	TGCGCCAGCAGCCAAGATTTTCCAGGGCCCGGCGCAACCTACGAGCAGTACTTC	TRBJ2-7	few	TRBV4-3	.
CASSKGLATYEQYF	TGTGCCAGCAGTAAGGGACTCGCTACCTACGAGCAGTACTTC	TRBJ2-7	.	TRBV6-5	.
CASSEAGGRRRYTF	TGTGCCAGCAGTGAAGCAGGGGGCAGACGGCGCTACACCTTC	TRBJ1-2	.	TRBV6-1	TRBD1
CASSLPGQIYEQYF	TGTGCCAGCAGTCTCCCGGGACAGATATACGAGCAGTACTTC	TRBJ2-7	.	TRBV28	TRBD1
CASSVGTGLDHNEQFF	TGTGCCAGCAGCGTAGGGACAGGACTAGACCACAATGAGCAGTTCTTC	TRBJ2-1	.	TRBV9	.
CASSQNHGTGIYEQYF	TGCGCCAGCAGCCAAAACCACGGGACAGGGATTTACGAGCAGTACTTC	TRBJ2-7	.	TRBV4-3	TRBD1
CASSHLSGTSVEQFF	TGTGCCAGCAGCCACCTTAGCGGTACATCGGTTGAGCAGTTCTTC	TRBJ2-1	.	TRBV2	.
CATSWGQASTDTQYF	TGTGCCACCAGCTGGGGACAGGCGAGCACAGATACGCAGTATTTT	TRBJ2-3	once	TRBV15	TRBD1
CASRPRQGKTGELFF	TGTGCCAGCAGACCAAGACAGGGAAAAACCGGGGAGCTGTTTTTT	TRBJ2-2	.	TRBV5-4	TRBD1
CATSLGGTYNEQFF	TGTGCCACCAGTCTGGGCGGGACTTACAATGAGCAGTTCTTC	TRBJ2-1	.	TRBV24-1	.
CASSLGRGMKLYEQYF	TGTGCCAGCAGCTTAGGGCGGGGAATGAAGTTATACGAGCAGTACTTC	TRBJ2-7	.	TRBV7-8	.
CSASRAGGRNGANVLTF	TGCAGTGCTAGTCGGGCAGGGGGCAGGAATGGGGCCAACGTCCTGACTTTC	TRBJ2-6	.	TRBV20-1	TRBD1
CASSLGASGRAGTDTQYF	TGTGCCAGCAGCTTAGGGGCTAGCGGGAGGGCTGGCACAGATACGCAGTATTTT	TRBJ2-3	.	TRBV7-8	TRBD2
CASSQVRDHEQYF	TGTGCCAGCAGCCAAGTGAGGGACCACGAGCAGTACTTC	TRBJ2-7	.	TRBV14	.
CAWRTTPSDNSPLHF	TGTGCCTGGAGGACGACACCGTCGGACAATTCACCCCTCCACTTT	TRBJ1-6	.	TRBV30	.
CASSPGGLTLTDTQYF	TGTGCCAGCTCACCTGGAGGGTTAACCCTCACAGATACGCAGTATTTT	TRBJ2-3	.	TRBV18	.
CAISESLGRAYEQYF	TGTGCCATCAGTGAGTCGTTGGGCCGAGCCTACGAGCAGTACTTC	TRBJ2-7	few	TRBV10-3	.
CASTMAGVVTEAFF	TGTGCCAGTACCATGGCGGGGGTCGTCACTGAAGCTTTCTTT	TRBJ1-1	.	TRBV19	.
CASSVARGLAGVGGGYNEQFF	TGTGCCAGCAGCGTAGCCCGGGGACTAGCGGGAGTAGGAGGAGGCTACAATGAGCAGTTCTTC	TRBJ2-1	.	TRBV9	TRBD2
CASSQALFGNSGTGELFF	TGTGCCAGCAGCCAAGCCCTCTTCGGCAATAGCGGCACCGGGGAGCTGTTTTTT	TRBJ2-2	.	TRBV4-2	.